This record looks at one T cell receptor (beta chain) sequence and its context. No antigen is known for it. This sample also contains other DNA sequences that code for the same CDR3. The data belong to a study of cytomegalovirus exposure and HLA in healthy donors. Study in general: An analysis done earlier identified 90 million to 120 million unique TCR beta sequences from about 180 million T cells. Study-wide points: TCR beta chain V- and J-gene trimming was linked, in a later analysis, to a missense variant in DCLRE1C. Altogether, 150 to 200 TCR beta chains were recorded as cytomegalovirus-associated.

PCR primers comprised 60 Vbeta and 13 Jbeta primers. Sequenced by immunoSEQ multiplex PCR; TCRdb stores in-frame clones only, minus some. The sample contains a few hundred thousand clones, under 90% of which appear only once. Donors showed nominal health when sampled, although they likely had unrecorded immune exposures. Trimming removed 3 bases from V and 4 bases from J; junction bases left unmatched: 0. This CDR3 contains 12 residues. Looked up from germline, CDR1 is MDHEN and CDR2 is SYDVKM. Sequencing was performed on PBMCs. The clonotype comes from a girl aged 2-15 years in good health and CMV-seronegative. The chain couples TRBV28 to TRBJ2-7, with 7 bases lining up with TRBD2. The CDR3 sequence: CASSLGGYEQYF. CDR3 coding DNA: TGTGCCAGCAGTTTGGGGGGGTACGAGCAGTACTTC. The whole variable domain, filled in from reference TRBV28 and TRBJ2-7, reads DVKVTQSSRYLVKRTGEKVFLECVQDMDHENMFWYRQDPGLGLRLIYFSYDVKMKEKGDIPEGYSVSREKKERFSLILESASTNQTSMYLCASSLGGYEQYFGPGTRLTVT.